The 24 T cell receptor beta chains given below trace back to one sample, sequenced in a study of blood T cell repertoires in COVID-19. The assay was immunoSEQ multiplex PCR, and TCRdb's table has in-frame clones only and misses some. This sample yields approximately 110,000 clones, of which 65% to 90% are seen a single time; about 3.9% belongs to the top ten. The material sequenced was peripheral blood. The receptors derive from a man over 45 with acute or convalescent COVID-19.

V and J are TRBV9 and TRBJ2-7; D unresolved. Germline loops: CDR1 SGDLS, CDR2 YYNGEE. The germline V and J ends were trimmed by 0 bases and 2 bases, with 9 bases remaining between them. CDR3 length: 14 residues. In DNA, the CDR3 is TGTGCCAGCAGCGTAGGGCAGACTCCCTACGAGCAGTACTTC. Protein product: CASSVGQTPYEQYF. Full variable domain (rest looked up from reference TRBV9 and TRBJ2-7): DSGVTQTPKHLITATGQRVTLRCSPRSGDLSVYWYQQSLDQGLQFLIQYYNGEERAKGNILERFSAQQFPDLHSELNLSSLELGDSALYFCASSVGQTPYEQYFGPGTRLTVT.

The chain recombines TRBV28 with TRBJ1-1; TRBD1 aligns across 12 bases. Trimming took 6 bases from V and 6 from J; bases not matched to a gene: 8. This CDR3 has 15 residues. Germline V gene lookup returns CDR1 MDHEN and CDR2 SYDVKM. This chain's CDR3 is CASSLFRDRGPEAFF. In nucleotides, the CDR3 is TGTGCCAGCAGCCTATTCCGGGACAGGGGGCCTGAAGCTTTCTTT. The full variable domain, rest sourced from reference TRBV28 and TRBJ1-1, is DVKVTQSSRYLVKRTGEKVFLECVQDMDHENMFWYRQDPGLGLRLIYFSYDVKMKEKGDIPEGYSVSREKKERFSLILESASTNQTSMYLCASSLFRDRGPEAFFGQGTRLTVV.

This chain links TRBV23-1 with TRBJ2-1; 11 bases align to TRBD2. TRBV23-1 is flagged as an ORF with uncertain function. The CDR3 is made up of 17 amino acids. J was trimmed by 3 bases and V by 3 bases; bases with no gene match: 7. CDR3 amino acids: CASSQPLAGGNYNEQFF. CDR3 in DNA: TGCGCCAGCAGTCAGCCGTTAGCGGGAGGGAACTACAATGAGCAGTTCTTC.

This clone was found once. V usage is TRBV10-3 and J usage is TRBJ2-2; 8 bases are shared with TRBD1. CDR3 length: 16 amino acids. Trimming took 2 bases from V and 1 from J; bases not matched to a gene: 3. Germline V gene sequence: CDR1 ENHRY, CDR2 SYGVKD. Written as DNA, the CDR3 is TGTGCCATCAGTGAGACCGGGACAGGGAACACCGGGGAGCTGTTTTTT. Amino acids: CAISETGTGNTGELFF.

This clone has just a few counts. The V and J genes are TRBV30 and TRBJ2-7, with 10 positions matching TRBD1. The CDR3 extends over 14 amino acids. Germline assignment: CDR1 GTSNPN and CDR2 SVGIG (reference sequence). V lost 2 bases to trimming and J lost 3 bases; unmatched junction nucleotides: 4. The DNA for the CDR3 is TGTGCCTGGAGTCGGACAGGGGGTTTCTACGAGCAGTACTTC. Its translation is CAWSRTGGFYEQYF. Full variable domain (outside the CDR3, taken from reference TRBV30 and TRBJ2-7): SQTIHQWPATLVQPVGSPLSLECTVEGTSNPNLYWYRQAAGRGLQLLFYSVGIGQISSEVPQNLSASRPQDRQFILSSKKLLLSDSGFYLCAWSRTGGFYEQYFGPGTRLTVT.

The rearrangement joins TRBV19 to TRBJ1-6; 9 nucleotides match TRBD1. CDR1 and CDR2 (germline): LNHDA, SQIVND (reference sequence). The CDR3 contains 13 residues. V shed 6 bases and J 10 bases; nucleotides not matched to a gene: 4. The CDR3 loop is CASRGQGFSPLHF. The CDR3 DNA is TGTGCCAGTAGAGGACAGGGGTTCTCACCCCTCCACTTT.

The CDR3 region is CASRTGGSYNEQFF. DNA of the CDR3: TGTGCCAGCCGAACAGGGGGCTCCTACAATGAGCAGTTCTTC. The V and J genes are TRBV28 and TRBJ2-1; 8 positions agree with TRBD1. This CDR3 is built from 14 residues. Germline values: CDR1 MDHEN, CDR2 SYDVKM. J was trimmed by 0 bases and V by 8 bases; bases with no gene match: 3. Variable domain in full (rest from reference TRBV28 and TRBJ2-1): DVKVTQSSRYLVKRTGEKVFLECVQDMDHENMFWYRQDPGLGLRLIYFSYDVKMKEKGDIPEGYSVSREKKERFSLILESASTNQTSMYLCASRTGGSYNEQFFGPGTRLTVL.

The chain recombines TRBV12-3 or TRBV12-4 with TRBJ2-5, with D possibly TRBD1 on 5 matching bases. Trimming shortened V by 2 bases and J by 5 bases, and 9 bases separated the two germline ends. The CDR3 loop spans 13 amino acids. CDR3: CASSLSSGETQYF. CDR3 sequence (DNA): TGTGCCAGCAGTTTATCGTCAGGGGAGACCCAGTACTTC.

A note on this clone: Other nucleotide sequences from this sample produce the same CDR3. The chain links TRBV6-5 to TRBJ1-5; perhaps TRBD1 as D (5 bases). Trimming removed 0 bases at V and 1 base at J, with 7 bases between. Looked up from germline, CDR1 is MNHEY and CDR2 is SVGAGI. The CDR3 has 15 amino acids. The CDR3 region has the DNA TGTGCCAGCAGTTACTCCGGGGGGAGCAATCAGCCCCAGCATTTT. The encoded protein is CASSYSGGSNQPQHF.

The CDR3 protein is CASSRQSGANVLTF. The CDR3 bases are TGTGCCAGCAGCCGACAGAGTGGGGCCAACGTCCTGACTTTC. The V call is TRBV6-5, the J call TRBJ2-6; D might be TRBD1 (5 bases). CDR1 MNHEY and CDR2 SVGAGI come from the germline V gene. This CDR3 is built from 14 residues. Trimming shortened V by 6 bases and J by 3 bases, and 9 bases separated the two germline ends.

This clone was recorded a few times. This chain uses TRBV6-5 with TRBJ2-2, with 7 positions matching TRBD1. The CDR3 covers 15 residues. The V and J ends lost 7 bases and 1 base, in that order; junction bases with no gene match: 6. CDR1 is MNHEY and CDR2 is SVGAGI in the germline V gene. Here the CDR3 DNA reads TGTGCCAGCACCAGAAGGACAGGGAACACCGGGGAGCTGTTTTTT. Amino acids: CASTRRTGNTGELFF.

The rearrangement uses TRBV6-5 and TRBJ2-3; 10 nucleotides line up with TRBD1. CDR1 and CDR2 from the germline V gene are MNHEY and SVGAGI. V was pared by 7 bases and J by 3 bases, with 4 bases of the junction left unmatched. The CDR3 has 14 amino acids. CDR3 DNA sequence: TGTGCCAGCAAAGGGGGACAGGGGACAGATACGCAGTATTTT. The encoded protein is CASKGGQGTDTQYF.

The rearrangement uses TRBV6-5 and TRBJ2-1, with 7 bases aligning to TRBD1. V dropped 5 bases and J dropped 12; count of bases not matched to a gene: 7. The CDR3 length is 12 residues. CDR1 is MNHEY and CDR2 is SVGAGI in the germline V gene. CDR3 in DNA: TGTGCCAGCAGTCATCTCAGACAGGGGCAGTTCTTC. This gives the protein CASSHLRQGQFF.

CDR3 bases: TGTGCCAGCAGTTACTCTTCGGGGGTCACTGAAGCTTTCTTT. Translating gives CASSYSSGVTEAFF. The rearrangement joins TRBV6-6 to TRBJ1-1, with a possible D match to TRBD1 (5 bases). This CDR3 comprises 14 residues. Looked up from germline, CDR1 is MNHNY and CDR2 is SVGAGI (reference sequence). Trimming shortened V by 0 bases and J by 4 bases, and 9 bases separated the two germline ends.

The CDR3 nucleotides are TGTGCCACCAGTGATTTGTCGGGGGAGGGTTCTGTTGGCTACACCTTC. Encoded protein: CATSDLSGEGSVGYTF. The chain has TRBV24-1 and TRBJ1-2, with D possibly TRBD1 on 5 matching bases. This CDR3 has 16 residues. Germline V gene sequence: CDR1 KGHDR, CDR2 SFDVKD. V gave up 0 bases and J gave up 7 bases, with 17 bases separating them.

The sample holds a few counts of this clone. The rearrangement uses TRBV11-2 and TRBJ1-5; D is unclear. Per the germline V gene, CDR1 is SGHAT and CDR2 is FQNNGV. This CDR3 is 14 amino acids long. Trimming took off 1 base at V and 9 bases at J, with 13 bases between the two ends. The DNA of the CDR3 is TGTGCCAGCAGCTTAGGGAGGAGGGAGGGGCCCCAGCATTTT. Translating it yields CASSLGRREGPQHF.

V gene TRBV11-2 combines with J gene TRBJ2-5, with D perhaps TRBD2 (6 bases). Per germline, CDR1 SGHAT and CDR2 FQNNGV. The CDR3 is 13 residues long. Trimming stripped 7 bases from V and 5 bases from J, with 14 bases between. The CDR3 loop reads CASTLGGWETQYF. Written as DNA, the CDR3 is TGTGCCAGCACCCTGGGGGGATGGGAGACCCAGTACTTC.

This sequence joins TRBV9 and TRBJ2-3, with 12 nucleotides matching TRBD2. The CDR3 is made up of 16 amino acids. V gave up 4 bases and J gave up 3 bases; unmatched junction bases: 6. CDR1 is SGDLS, CDR2 YYNGEE, per germline. Written as DNA, the CDR3 is TGTGCCAGCAGCCCCAGACTAGCGGGGGAGACAGATACGCAGTATTTT. It is translated as CASSPRLAGETDTQYF.

This chain joins TRBV29-1 and TRBJ1-3; D gene ambiguous. Trimming shortened V by 5 bases and J by 2 bases, and 13 bases separated the two germline ends. The CDR3 is 14 residues long. Germline CDR1 is SQVTM and CDR2 is ANQGSEA. In DNA, the CDR3 is TGCAGCGTTTTCGGGGATAGGGCTGGAAACACCATATATTTT. Translation: CSVFGDRAGNTIYF.

The gene calls are TRBV27 and TRBJ2-1; unclear D gene. The length of the CDR3 is 13 residues. The ends were cut back, 6 bases at V and 3 bases at J, with 9 bases in the middle. Germline CDR1 reads MNHEY; CDR2 reads SMNVEV (reference sequence). The CDR3 DNA is TGTGCCAGCAGCAGCGTAGTCTACAATGAGCAGTTCTTC. Amino acid sequence: CASSSVVYNEQFF.

The chain recombines TRBV7-8 with TRBJ1-4; tentatively, D is TRBD1 (6 bases). Trimming took 4 bases from V and 8 from J, leaving 17 bases between them. Germline loops: CDR1 SGHVS, CDR2 FQNEAQ. The CDR3 spans 15 residues. The CDR3 here is CASSSKQGLREKLFF. The CDR3, as DNA: TGTGCCAGCAGCTCTAAGCAGGGGTTACGGGAAAAACTGTTTTTT.

The chain employs TRBV4-1 and TRBJ1-2; tentatively, D is TRBD1 (6 bases). Germline V lookup: CDR1 MGHRA, CDR2 YSYEKL. The CDR3 is 13 residues long. Trimming left V 2 bases short and J 3 bases short, with 7 bases between. Written as DNA, the CDR3 is TGCGCCAGCAGCCAAACAGGGCACTATGGCTACACCTTC. Its translation: CASSQTGHYGYTF.

CDR3 region: CAWVIGGDGYTF. CDR3 DNA sequence: TGTGCCTGGGTCATAGGGGGGGATGGCTACACCTTC. The gene calls are TRBV30 and TRBJ1-2; TRBD1 is a possible D gene (6 bases). Trimming left V 5 bases short and J 6 bases short, with 13 bases between. CDR1 and CDR2 from the germline V gene are GTSNPN and SVGIG (reference sequence). The CDR3 sequence is 12 residues long.

This chain joins TRBV18 and TRBJ1-2; 7 bases are shared with TRBD1. CDR1 and CDR2 from the germline V gene are KGHSH and LQKENI. The CDR3 contains 17 residues. Trimming at V came to 2 bases and at J to 0 bases, leaving 9 bases not matched to a gene. This CDR3 is CASSPGGTGESNYGYTF. The DNA of the CDR3 is TGTGCCAGCTCACCAGGGGGTACAGGGGAATCTAACTATGGCTACACCTTC.